The source of this T cell receptor (beta chain) is a study of Graves' ophthalmopathy and Graves' hyperthyroidism. On the study more broadly: Upon initial diagnosis and before any treatment, peripheral blood was collected. Overall study findings and caveats: Most clonotypes expanded in thyroid above 0.001 frequency were present in blood too.

This CDR3 region has 17 residues. Germline loops: CDR1 SGHAT, CDR2 FQNNGV. Trimming at V came to 1 base and at J to 0 bases, leaving 6 bases not matched to a gene. Each diagnosis was determined on the basis of clinical symptoms, serum thyroxine, TRAb, thyroid ultrasound and orbital computed tomography. PBMCs were isolated by Ficoll-Paque density gradient centrifugation, using about 9.5 ml of fresh peripheral blood as the starting material. Scientists amplified the TCR beta CDR3 regions from RNA transcripts. An initial RT-PCR round employing HTBI primers preceded a second-round multiplex PCR. Using its own MiXCR run on the multiplex PCR reads, TCRdb lists one record per CDR3 protein. The sample includes 400,000 to 500,000 distinct CDR3 sequences, around a fifth of them seen just once. This clonotype has a count of ten or more. The antigen remains unidentified.

This TCR derives from a woman aged 18-29 years with stable Graves' hyperthyroidism. Sequencing was performed on peripheral blood. V usage is TRBV11-2 and J usage is TRBJ2-5; TRBD1 agrees at 9 bases. As DNA, the CDR3 is TGTGCCAGCAGCTTAGTGGGGGACAGGGTCTACCAAGAGACCCAGTACTTC. It yields the protein CASSLVGDRVYQETQYF. Variable domain in full (rest from reference TRBV11-2 and TRBJ2-5): EAGVAQSPRYKIIEKRQSVAFWCNPISGHATLYWYQQILGQGPKLLIQFQNNGVVDDSQLPKDRFSAERLKGVDSTLKIQPAKLEDSAVYLCASSLVGDRVYQETQYFGPGTRLLVL.